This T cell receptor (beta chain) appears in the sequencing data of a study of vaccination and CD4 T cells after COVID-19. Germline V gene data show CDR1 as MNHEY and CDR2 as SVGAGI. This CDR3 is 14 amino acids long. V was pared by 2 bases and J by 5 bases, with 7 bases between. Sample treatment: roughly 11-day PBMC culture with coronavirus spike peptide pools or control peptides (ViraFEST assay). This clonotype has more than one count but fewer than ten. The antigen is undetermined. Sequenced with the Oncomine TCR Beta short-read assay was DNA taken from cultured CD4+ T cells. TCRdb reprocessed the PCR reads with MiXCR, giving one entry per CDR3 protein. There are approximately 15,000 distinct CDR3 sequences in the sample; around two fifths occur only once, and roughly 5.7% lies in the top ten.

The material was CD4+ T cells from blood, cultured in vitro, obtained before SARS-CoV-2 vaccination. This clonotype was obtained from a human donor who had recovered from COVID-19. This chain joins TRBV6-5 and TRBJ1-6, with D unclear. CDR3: CASSYEVNNSPLHF. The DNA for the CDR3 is TGTGCCAGCAGTTACGAGGTGAATAATTCACCCCTCCACTTT.